Listed below are T cell receptor beta chains from one sample, sequenced in a study of PD-L1 blockade in urothelial cancer. The repertoire was sequenced with immunoSEQ multiplex PCR; TCRdb's copy has only in-frame clones and lacks some. The table shows some 53,000 clones, with roughly 80% occurring only once. This specimen was PBMCs, taken around atezolizumab (anti-PD-L1) treatment. These receptors originate from a man in his 70s with urothelial cancer. CDR3s include the opening cysteine and the closing phenylalanine or tryptophan. The D gene is left open where the match is weak. Clone size is stated in some rows and not others, as once, few, many or a class when expanded.

cdr3_length: 14; clone_size: -; j_call: TRBJ1-5; v_call: TRBV10-2; d_call: TRBD1; cdr3_aa: CASSGTGGNQPQHF; cdr3_nt: TGCGCCAGCAGCGGGACAGGGGGCAATCAGCCCCAGCATTTT
cdr3_length: 13; clone_size: -; j_call: TRBJ1-6; v_call: TRBV30; d_call: -; cdr3_aa: CAWMRIHESPLHF; cdr3_nt: TGTGCCTGGATGAGGATCCACGAATCACCCCTCCACTTT
cdr3_length: 15; clone_size: once; j_call: TRBJ2-5; v_call: TRBV6-1; d_call: TRBD1; cdr3_aa: CASSERSRGPETQYF; cdr3_nt: TGTGCCAGCAGTGAAAGGTCTAGGGGGCCGGAGACCCAGTACTTC
cdr3_length: 18; clone_size: -; j_call: TRBJ2-6; v_call: TRBV7-9; d_call: TRBD2; cdr3_aa: CASSLMGGAGVGANVLTF; cdr3_nt: TGTGCCAGCAGCCTTATGGGCGGGGCGGGGGTCGGGGCCAACGTCCTGACTTTC
cdr3_length: 14; clone_size: -; j_call: TRBJ1-2; v_call: TRBV28; d_call: TRBD1; cdr3_aa: CASSIFGTVYGYTF; cdr3_nt: TGTGCCAGCAGTATTTTTGGGACAGTCTATGGCTACACCTTC
cdr3_length: 15; clone_size: -; j_call: TRBJ2-5; v_call: TRBV5-1; d_call: TRBD1; cdr3_aa: CASSPGDRVDETQYF; cdr3_nt: TGCGCCAGCAGCCCGGGGGACAGGGTAGACGAGACCCAGTACTTC
cdr3_length: 14; clone_size: few; j_call: TRBJ2-5; v_call: TRBV18; d_call: -; cdr3_aa: CASSPTGLQETQYF; cdr3_nt: TGTGCCAGCTCACCCACAGGGCTCCAAGAGACCCAGTACTTC
cdr3_length: 16; clone_size: -; j_call: TRBJ2-5; v_call: TRBV9; d_call: TRBD1; cdr3_aa: CASTPSGQGAWETQYF; cdr3_nt: TGTGCCAGCACCCCCTCGGGACAGGGGGCTTGGGAGACCCAGTACTTC
cdr3_length: 15; clone_size: once; j_call: TRBJ1-4; v_call: TRBV5-6; d_call: -; cdr3_aa: CASSSTLAGGEKLFF; cdr3_nt: TGTGCCAGCAGCTCCACTCTCGCCGGGGGTGAAAAACTGTTTTTT
cdr3_length: 15; clone_size: once; j_call: TRBJ2-5; v_call: TRBV19; d_call: TRBD2; cdr3_aa: CASSIAATSVQTQYF; cdr3_nt: TGTGCCAGTAGTATAGCGGCGACTAGCGTACAGACCCAGTACTTC
cdr3_length: 16; clone_size: few; j_call: TRBJ2-1; v_call: TRBV5-1; d_call: -; cdr3_aa: CASSLQPQSGDNEQFF; cdr3_nt: TGCGCCAGCAGCTTACAACCTCAGAGCGGAGACAATGAGCAGTTCTTC
cdr3_length: 16; clone_size: -; j_call: TRBJ1-5; v_call: TRBV6-1; d_call: -; cdr3_aa: CASSEMARVKVQPQHF; cdr3_nt: TGTGCCAGCAGTGAAATGGCCAGGGTAAAGGTTCAGCCCCAGCATTTT
cdr3_length: 16; clone_size: -; j_call: TRBJ1-2; v_call: TRBV9; d_call: TRBD1; cdr3_aa: CASSQTGQGAGYGYTF; cdr3_nt: TGTGCCAGCAGCCAAACGGGACAGGGGGCGGGCTATGGCTACACCTTC
cdr3_length: 15; clone_size: -; j_call: TRBJ2-7; v_call: TRBV11-3; d_call: -; cdr3_aa: CASSSAGISSYEQYF; cdr3_nt: TGTGCCAGCAGCTCCGCAGGGATTTCATCCTACGAGCAGTACTTC
cdr3_length: 15; clone_size: few; j_call: TRBJ1-4; v_call: TRBV28; d_call: -; cdr3_aa: CASSLNTGFNEKLFF; cdr3_nt: TGTGCCAGCAGTTTAAACACAGGGTTTAATGAAAAACTGTTTTTT
cdr3_length: 15; clone_size: -; j_call: TRBJ1-2; v_call: TRBV7-2; d_call: -; cdr3_aa: CASSLSEAVYYGYTF; cdr3_nt: TGTGCCAGCAGCTTAAGTGAGGCGGTGTACTATGGCTACACCTTC
cdr3_length: 15; clone_size: -; j_call: TRBJ1-4; v_call: TRBV5-6; d_call: TRBD1; cdr3_aa: CASSLPGQGSEKLFF; cdr3_nt: TGTGCCAGCAGCCTTCCGGGACAGGGGAGTGAAAAACTGTTTTTT
cdr3_length: 15; clone_size: -; j_call: TRBJ1-1; v_call: TRBV5-1; d_call: -; cdr3_aa: CASSSMGQKNTEAFF; cdr3_nt: TGCGCCAGCAGCTCTATGGGACAAAAGAACACTGAAGCTTTCTTT
cdr3_length: 17; clone_size: medium-sized; j_call: TRBJ1-6; v_call: TRBV7-9; d_call: TRBD1; cdr3_aa: CASSLLDRGPGNSPLHF; cdr3_nt: TGTGCCAGCAGCCTCCTAGACAGGGGTCCGGGTAATTCACCCCTCCACTTT
cdr3_length: 13; clone_size: -; j_call: TRBJ2-3; v_call: TRBV25-1; d_call: -; cdr3_aa: CASSELSAGTQYF; cdr3_nt: TGTGCCAGCAGTGAACTCTCCGCAGGTACGCAGTATTTT
cdr3_length: 16; clone_size: -; j_call: TRBJ1-3; v_call: TRBV7-6; d_call: -; cdr3_aa: CASSGKSQVPGNTIYF; cdr3_nt: TGTGCCAGCAGCGGCAAATCACAGGTTCCTGGAAACACCATATATTTT
cdr3_length: 17; clone_size: -; j_call: TRBJ2-2; v_call: TRBV4-2; d_call: TRBD2; cdr3_aa: CASSQATSGGDGGELFF; cdr3_nt: TGTGCCAGCAGCCAAGCGACTAGCGGGGGGGATGGCGGGGAGCTGTTTTTT
cdr3_length: 16; clone_size: -; j_call: TRBJ2-1; v_call: TRBV11-2; d_call: TRBD2; cdr3_aa: CASSPRTSGGAGEQFF; cdr3_nt: TGTGCCAGCAGCCCGAGGACTAGCGGGGGGGCGGGTGAGCAGTTCTTC
cdr3_length: 14; clone_size: few; j_call: TRBJ2-6; v_call: TRBV28; d_call: -; cdr3_aa: CASSLGGGANVLTF; cdr3_nt: TGTGCCAGCAGTTTAGGCGGCGGGGCCAACGTCCTGACTTTC
cdr3_length: 17; clone_size: -; j_call: TRBJ2-3; v_call: TRBV15; d_call: TRBD2; cdr3_aa: CATLAGGLAGASDTQYF; cdr3_nt: TGTGCCACCTTAGCAGGGGGACTAGCGGGGGCTTCCGATACGCAGTATTTT
cdr3_length: 14; clone_size: once; j_call: TRBJ2-3; v_call: TRBV7-3; d_call: -; cdr3_aa: CASSAGTRGDTQYF; cdr3_nt: TGTGCCAGCAGCGCCGGGACTCGAGGAGATACGCAGTATTTT
cdr3_length: 14; clone_size: -; j_call: TRBJ2-1; v_call: TRBV5-6; d_call: -; cdr3_aa: CASSLTGRNNEQFF; cdr3_nt: TGTGCCAGCAGCTTGACAGGTCGGAACAATGAGCAGTTCTTC
cdr3_length: 14; clone_size: once; j_call: TRBJ2-3; v_call: TRBV11-3; d_call: -; cdr3_aa: CASSLVQGSDTQYF; cdr3_nt: TGTGCCAGCAGCTTAGTGCAGGGGTCAGATACGCAGTATTTT
cdr3_length: 13; clone_size: few; j_call: TRBJ1-2; v_call: TRBV27; d_call: -; cdr3_aa: CASSFFPANGYTF; cdr3_nt: TGTGCCAGCAGTTTTTTCCCAGCGAATGGCTACACCTTC
cdr3_length: 12; clone_size: -; j_call: TRBJ2-1; v_call: TRBV18; d_call: -; cdr3_aa: CASSPTRAEQFF; cdr3_nt: TGTGCCAGCTCACCGACTAGGGCTGAGCAGTTCTTC
cdr3_length: 14; clone_size: -; j_call: TRBJ1-2; v_call: TRBV27; d_call: TRBD1; cdr3_aa: CASSSSGTAYGYTF; cdr3_nt: TGTGCCAGCAGTTCGTCCGGGACAGCCTATGGCTACACCTTC
cdr3_length: 14; clone_size: -; j_call: TRBJ2-3; v_call: TRBV5-1; d_call: -; cdr3_aa: CASSRAGLQDTQYF; cdr3_nt: TGCGCCAGCAGCCGGGCGGGATTGCAGGATACGCAGTATTTT